These 29 T cell receptor beta chains were all obtained from the same sample, sequenced in a study of T cell repertoires in cytomegalovirus infection. No antigen has been identified for these receptors. TCRdb redid the calling of the reads with MiXCR, one entry per CDR3 protein. The table records 46,000 or so distinct CDR3 sequences, roughly 22% of them present only once. Sequencing used PBMCs, sequenced either directly or after in vitro stimulation (not recorded which). The source is a human donor in good health (CMV status not recorded). Some clones in this sample may be carry-over from other donors' samples.

As to this clonotype: Given a much more abundant clone one base away, this may be a read error. The chain couples TRBV7-8 to TRBJ1-2, with 8 bases aligning to TRBD1. Per the germline V gene, CDR1 is SGHVS and CDR2 is FQNEAQ. The CDR3 spans 13 residues. CDR3 in DNA: TGTGCCAACAGCCTTGGGACAGGCGGCGGCTACACCTTC. This sequence encodes CANSLGTGGGYTF. The variable domain in full, completed from reference TRBV7-8 and TRBJ1-2, reads GAGVSQSPRYKVAKRGQDVALRCDPISGHVSLFWYQQALGQGPEFLTYFQNEAQLDKSGLPSDRFFAERPEGSVSTLKIQRTQQEDSAVYLCANSLGTGGGYTFGSGTRLTVV.

There are a few counts of this clonotype. V gene TRBV7-2 combines with J gene TRBJ2-1; D is tentatively TRBD1 or TRBD2 (5 bases each). The CDR3 consists of 16 residues. Germline CDR1 SGHTA, CDR2 FQGNSA. V was cut by 2 bases and J by 2 bases, with 13 bases left in between. In nucleotides, the CDR3 is TGTGCCAGCAGCTTACAGAGGGGACCACCCTACAATGAGCAGTTCTTC. It is translated as CASSLQRGPPYNEQFF.

This clonotype has only a few counts. The J gene is TRBJ2-3, the V gene TRBV19; 7 bases line up with TRBD2. V lost 8 bases, J lost 5 bases, and 13 bases stayed unmatched. This CDR3 region has 15 residues. Germline CDR1 and CDR2: LNHDA and SQIVND (reference sequence). The CDR3 loop reads CASGHSSGWGDTQYF. The CDR3 coding sequence is TGTGCCAGTGGGCACTCTAGCGGTTGGGGAGATACGCAGTATTTT.

This clonotype was detected only a few times. The chain combines TRBV5-5 with TRBJ2-3; D may be TRBD2 (6 bases). This CDR3 spans 14 amino acids. Germline CDR1 SGHKS, CDR2 YYEKEE (reference sequence). V dropped 4 bases and J dropped 5 bases, with 14 bases sitting between them. The CDR3, as DNA: TGTGCCAGCAGCCCCCCCGGGAGACAAGATACGCAGTATTTT. Protein sequence: CASSPPGRQDTQYF.

In its sample, this clonotype was seen a few times. The rearrangement uses TRBV7-9 and TRBJ2-3, with a tentative D call TRBD1 (5 bases). The CDR3 totals 12 residues. Germline CDR1 is SEHNR and CDR2 is FQNEAQ (reference sequence). V was cut by 5 bases and J by 4 bases, with 7 bases left in between. In DNA, the CDR3 is TGTGCCAGCAGCCTCAGGGCAGATACGCAGTATTTT. It is translated as CASSLRADTQYF.

V gene TRBV29-1 combines with J gene TRBJ2-7; TRBD1 aligns across 7 bases. V was pared by 7 bases and J by 1 base, with 4 bases of the junction left unmatched. The CDR3 length is 12 residues. Per the germline V gene, CDR1 is SQVTM and CDR2 is ANQGSEA. The CDR3 loop reads CSALGQSYEQYF. CDR3 DNA sequence: TGCAGCGCCTTGGGACAGTCCTACGAGCAGTACTTC.

The CDR3 is CASSDSGIREAFF. CDR3 nucleotides: TGCGCCAGCAGTGACTCCGGGATACGAGAAGCTTTCTTT. The V and J genes are TRBV10-2 and TRBJ1-1; unclear D gene. The CDR3 has 13 amino acids. Germline assignment: CDR1 WSHSY and CDR2 SAAADI. V was clipped by 3 bases and J by 8 bases, with 13 bases between them.

The chain employs TRBV20-1 and TRBJ2-3, with 10 bases identical to TRBD2. The CDR3 loop spans 16 amino acids. CDR1 and CDR2 (germline): DFQATT, SNEGSKA (reference sequence). Losses at the gene ends were 4 bases for V and 6 bases for J; bases not matched to a gene: 13. The CDR3 bases are TGCAGTGCTATGGGGGTGAGCGGGAGGGCCTCCGATACGCAGTATTTT. It codes for CSAMGVSGRASDTQYF.

The genes are TRBV5-6 and TRBJ1-3; maybe TRBD1 (5 bases). Trimming took off 0 bases at V and 11 bases at J, with 15 bases between the two ends. This CDR3 contains 14 residues. From germline, CDR1 is SGHDT and CDR2 YYEEEE. CDR3: CASSLGALRGSIYF. DNA for the CDR3: TGTGCCAGCAGCTTGGGAGCCCTTAGGGGTTCCATATATTTT.

This clonotype was observed a few times. The chain joins TRBV11-1 to TRBJ2-1; 7 bases are shared with TRBD2. The V segment lost 3 bases and the J segment 0 bases; nucleotides outside the gene matches: 2. Germline CDR1 reads SGHAT; CDR2 reads FQDESV (reference sequence). This CDR3 is built from 15 residues. The CDR3: CASSLGGASYNEQFF. In DNA form, the CDR3 reads TGTGCCAGCAGCTTGGGAGGGGCCTCCTACAATGAGCAGTTCTTC.

This clonotype was recorded at least ten times. CDR3 in amino acids: CASSLAPRWETQYF. CDR3 DNA: TGTGCCAGCAGCTTAGCCCCTAGGTGGGAGACCCAGTACTTC. The V gene is TRBV7-9, the J gene TRBJ2-5, with D unclear. Germline V gene data show CDR1 as SEHNR and CDR2 as FQNEAQ (reference sequence). The CDR3 is made up of 14 amino acids. The V end lost 0 bases, the J end lost 5 bases, and 10 bases lay between the germline ends. Variable domain in full (rest from reference TRBV7-9 and TRBJ2-5): DTGVSQNPRHKITKRGQNVTFRCDPISEHNRLYWYRQTLGQGPEFLTYFQNEAQLEKSRLLSDRFSAERPKGSFSTLEIQRTEQGDSAMYLCASSLAPRWETQYFGPGTRLLVL.

Only a few counts were recorded for this clonotype. V is TRBV2 and J is TRBJ1-2; D is uncertain. Trimming pared 8 bases from V and 4 bases from J, leaving 11 bases between. There are 12 residues in the CDR3. Germline CDR1 SNHLY, CDR2 FYNNEI. The CDR3 reads CASFRISYGYTF. Here the CDR3 DNA reads TGTGCCAGCTTTCGCATTTCCTATGGCTACACCTTC.

This clonotype was observed a few times. V and J are TRBV4-1 and TRBJ2-1, with D maybe TRBD2 (6 bases). V was cut by 2 bases and J by 8 bases, with 19 bases left in between. Germline V CDR1 and CDR2: MGHRA, YSYEKL. The CDR3 covers 16 residues. For the CDR3, the DNA is TGCGCCAGCAGCCAACCGACTAGGAGGGTAGGCGATGAGCAGTTCTTC. Its protein product is CASSQPTRRVGDEQFF.

This chain joins TRBV4-3 and TRBJ2-2, with no clear D. V lost 2 bases to trimming and J lost 7 bases, with 11 bases between them. The CDR3 is 14 residues long. Germline CDR1 is LGHNA and CDR2 is YSLEER. The CDR3 reads CASSQSSGRGELFF. The CDR3 DNA reads TGCGCCAGCAGCCAATCATCCGGGCGCGGGGAGCTGTTTTTT.

Many counts were recorded for this clonotype. The V and J genes are TRBV7-9 and TRBJ2-7; the D is unclear. The CDR3 has 16 residues. V lost 3 bases, J lost 0 bases, and 15 bases lay in between. The germline V gene encodes CDR1 SEHNR and CDR2 FQNEAQ (reference sequence). CDR3 coding DNA: TGTGCCAGCAGCTTTGGGTCTAGTTCTAGCTCCTACGAGCAGTACTTC. It codes for CASSFGSSSSSYEQYF.

This clonotype was recorded many times. The rearrangement joins TRBV6-5 to TRBJ2-3; 7 bases are shared with TRBD2. CDR1 and CDR2 (germline): MNHEY, SVGAGI. There are 15 residues in the CDR3. V shed 4 bases and J 3 bases; nucleotides not matched to a gene: 7. CDR3 DNA sequence: TGTGCCAGCAGTTCCTCTCGCGGGAGAACAGATACGCAGTATTTT. Amino acids: CASSSSRGRTDTQYF.

This clonotype has ten or more counts. V gene TRBV12-3 or TRBV12-4 combines with J gene TRBJ1-5; TRBD1 matches 7 bases. J gave up 11 bases and V 6 bases, and 10 bases lay outside the gene matches. The CDR3 has 13 residues. CDR3: CASRPTGLGAQHF. As DNA, the CDR3 is TGTGCCAGCAGGCCGACAGGGCTGGGGGCCCAGCATTTT.

This clonotype was picked up many times. This sequence joins TRBV5-1 and TRBJ2-7; TRBD2 aligns across 11 bases. The CDR3 spans 17 residues. The V gene end was trimmed by 0 bases and the J gene end by 4 bases; junction bases not matched to a gene: 9. In germline, CDR1 is SGHRS, CDR2 YFSETQ. For the CDR3, the DNA is TGCGCCAGCAGCTTGGCTCCACTCGGGACTAGCGGATACGAGCAGTACTTC. This translates into CASSLAPLGTSGYEQYF. Full variable domain (remainder filled in from reference TRBV5-1 and TRBJ2-7): KAGVTQTPRYLIKTRGQQVTLSCSPISGHRSVSWYQQTPGQGLQFLFEYFSETQRNKGNFPGRFSGRQFSNSRSEMNVSTLELGDSALYLCASSLAPLGTSGYEQYFGPGTRLTVT.

This chain connects TRBV6-5 to TRBJ1-2, with a possible D match to TRBD1 (6 bases). This CDR3 contains 13 residues. Germline-derived CDR1 and CDR2 are MNHEY and SVGAGI. V lost 7 bases, J lost 7 bases, and 16 bases lay in between. CDR3 amino acids: CASNPTGSLGYTF. In DNA, the CDR3 is TGTGCCAGCAACCCCACAGGGAGTCTTGGCTACACCTTC.

The chain uses TRBV7-2 and TRBJ2-7; 11 bases fit TRBD1. V trimming: 3 bases; J trimming: 6 bases; junction bases outside the gene matches: 4. Germline CDR1 reads SGHTA; CDR2 reads FQGNSA. The CDR3 is made up of 14 amino acids. This chain's CDR3 is CASSFGQGAIEQYF. The CDR3 DNA sequence: TGTGCCAGCAGCTTTGGACAGGGGGCTATCGAGCAGTACTTC. The whole variable domain, remainder taken from reference TRBV7-2 and TRBJ2-7, is GAGVSQSPSNKVTEKGKDVELRCDPISGHTALYWYRQSLGQGLEFLIYFQGNSAPDKSGLPSDRFSAERTGGSVSTLTIQRTQQEDSAVYLCASSFGQGAIEQYFGPGTRLTVT.

The chain carries TRBV11-2 and TRBJ2-1; TRBD2 matches 7 bases. The germline CDR1 and CDR2 sequences are SGHAT and FQNNGV. V shed 0 bases and J 4 bases; nucleotides not matched to a gene: 3. The CDR3 loop spans 15 amino acids. CDR3 residues: CASSLDLAAYNEQFF. CDR3 DNA sequence: TGTGCCAGCAGCTTAGATCTAGCGGCGTACAATGAGCAGTTCTTC.

This clonotype has a handful of counts. The V call is TRBV15, the J call TRBJ2-5; D uncertain. CDR3 size: 15 residues. The germline V and J ends were trimmed by 4 bases and 5 bases, with 17 bases remaining between them. The germline gives CDR1 LNHNV, CDR2 YYDKDF (reference sequence). The CDR3 loop is CATSTNTVPWETQYF. CDR3 nucleotide sequence: TGTGCCACCAGCACAAACACAGTCCCCTGGGAGACCCAGTACTTC.

By sample share, this clonotype is medium-sized. The chain links TRBV5-6 to TRBJ2-3; D is uncertain. Between the trimmed V and J ends, which lost 0 bases and 0 bases, there was a span of 11 bases. The CDR3 runs to 16 residues. CDR1 SGHDT and CDR2 YYEEEE come from the germline V gene. The CDR3 nucleotides read TGTGCCAGCAGCTTGGATAAAGGGTGGAGCACAGATACGCAGTATTTT. It yields the protein CASSLDKGWSTDTQYF. The complete variable domain, with remaining parts taken from reference TRBV5-6 and TRBJ2-3, reads DAGVTQSPTHLIKTRGQQVTLRCSPKSGHDTVSWYQQALGQGPQFIFQYYEEEERQRGNFPDRFSGHQFPNYSSELNVNALLLGDSALYLCASSLDKGWSTDTQYFGPGTRLTVL.

CDR3 sequence (DNA): TGTGCCAGCAGCTGGTCGGGACTAGCGGTCACGCACGGAACAGATACGCAGTATTTT. Translation: CASSWSGLAVTHGTDTQYF. The V gene is TRBV6-2 or TRBV6-3, the J gene TRBJ2-3; 11 bases are a match to TRBD2. The CDR3 totals 19 residues. Germline V gene data show CDR1 as MNHEY and CDR2 as SVGEGT. Losses at the gene ends were 6 bases for V and 3 bases for J; bases not matched to a gene: 17.

The chain employs TRBV28 and TRBJ1-1; D call uncertain. Trimming removed 2 bases from V and 2 bases from J, with 12 bases in between. Germline CDR1 MDHEN, CDR2 SYDVKM. This CDR3 is 15 amino acids long. This CDR3 reads CASSLLRGYNTEAFF. CDR3 DNA: TGTGCCAGCAGTTTACTCAGAGGGTATAACACTGAAGCTTTCTTT.

This clonotype came up a few times. This chain joins TRBV6-4 and TRBJ2-3; weak D call: TRBD2 (6 bases). Germline V lookup: CDR1 MRHNA, CDR2 SNTAGT. The CDR3 length is 13 residues. Trimming left V 4 bases short and J 8 bases short, with 13 bases between. The CDR3 sequence: CASSASGYGTQYF. As DNA, the CDR3 is TGTGCCAGCAGTGCAAGCGGGTATGGTACGCAGTATTTT.

A few counts support this clonotype. The chain has TRBV2 and TRBJ2-7, with TRBD2 matching 14 bases. CDR3 length equals 16 residues. Germline lookup yields CDR1 SNHLY and CDR2 FYNNEI. Germline trimming cut 3 bases from V and 3 bases from J; bases unmatched to any gene: 4. The CDR3: CASSDSTSGRVYEQYF. CDR3 DNA sequence: TGTGCCAGCAGTGATTCGACTAGCGGGAGGGTCTACGAGCAGTACTTC.

The CDR3 DNA is TGCGCCAGCACCACGGGACAGGGGGAAGCTTTCTTT. Amino acids: CASTTGQGEAFF. The V and J genes are TRBV23-1 and TRBJ1-1; 10 nucleotides match TRBD1. TRBV23-1 is an ORF for which the function is uncertain. The CDR3 consists of 12 residues. Trimming cost V 7 bases and J 8 bases; bases outside gene matches: 4.

The chain recombines TRBV2 with TRBJ1-4; no definite D call. This CDR3 spans 13 amino acids. Germline-derived CDR1 and CDR2 are SNHLY and FYNNEI. V lost 3 bases and J 4 bases, leaving 6 bases between the germline ends. The CDR3 coding sequence is TGTGCCAGCAGTGACAGCGTTAATGAAAAACTGTTTTTT. It encodes CASSDSVNEKLFF.